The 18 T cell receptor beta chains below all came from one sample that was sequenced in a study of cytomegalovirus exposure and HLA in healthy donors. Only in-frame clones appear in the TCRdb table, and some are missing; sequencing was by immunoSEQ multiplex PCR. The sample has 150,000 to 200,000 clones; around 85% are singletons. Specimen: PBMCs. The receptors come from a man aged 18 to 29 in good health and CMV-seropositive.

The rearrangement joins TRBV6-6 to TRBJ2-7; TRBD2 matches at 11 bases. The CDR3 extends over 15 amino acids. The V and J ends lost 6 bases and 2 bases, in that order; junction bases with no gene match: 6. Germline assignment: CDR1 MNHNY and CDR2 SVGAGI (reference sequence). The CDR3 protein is CASSTTSGIPYEQYF. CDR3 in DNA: TGTGCCAGCAGCACGACTAGCGGGATCCCCTACGAGCAGTACTTC.

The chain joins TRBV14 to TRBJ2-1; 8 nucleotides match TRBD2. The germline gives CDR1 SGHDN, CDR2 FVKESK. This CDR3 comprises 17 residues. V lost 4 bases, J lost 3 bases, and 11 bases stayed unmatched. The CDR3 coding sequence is TGTGCCAGCAGCCCCGCAACCGGGACTAGAAGCTACAATGAGCAGTTCTTC. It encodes CASSPATGTRSYNEQFF.

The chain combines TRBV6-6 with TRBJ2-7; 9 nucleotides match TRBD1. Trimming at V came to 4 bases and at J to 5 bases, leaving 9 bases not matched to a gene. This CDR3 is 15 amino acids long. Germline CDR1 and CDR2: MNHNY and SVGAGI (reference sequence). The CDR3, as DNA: TGTGCCAGCAGTTGGGCCGGGACAGGGTTCCACGAGCAGTACTTC. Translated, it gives CASSWAGTGFHEQYF.

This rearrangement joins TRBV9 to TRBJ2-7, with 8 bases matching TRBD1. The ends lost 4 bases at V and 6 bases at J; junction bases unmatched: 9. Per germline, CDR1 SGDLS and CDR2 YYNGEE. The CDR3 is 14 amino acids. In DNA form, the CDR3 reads TGTGCCAGCAGCCCCCGGACAGGGTTGGTCGAGCAGTACTTC. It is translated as CASSPRTGLVEQYF.

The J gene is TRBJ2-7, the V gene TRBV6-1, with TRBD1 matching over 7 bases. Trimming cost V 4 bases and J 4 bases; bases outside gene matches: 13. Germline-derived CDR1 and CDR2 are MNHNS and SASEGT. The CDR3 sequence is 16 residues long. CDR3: CASSGKQGWRAYEQYF. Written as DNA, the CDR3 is TGTGCCAGCAGTGGAAAACAGGGGTGGCGGGCTTACGAGCAGTACTTC.

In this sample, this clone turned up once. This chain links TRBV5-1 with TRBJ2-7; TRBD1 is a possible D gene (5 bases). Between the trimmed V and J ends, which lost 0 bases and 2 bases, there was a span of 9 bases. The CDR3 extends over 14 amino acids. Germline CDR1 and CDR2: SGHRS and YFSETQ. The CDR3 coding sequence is TGCGCCAGCAGCTTGGAACAGGCCCCCTACGAGCAGTACTTC. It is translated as CASSLEQAPYEQYF.

As DNA, the CDR3 is TGTGCCAGCAGCCTTGCCCAGGGGGTTTACACTGAAGCTTTCTTT. Translating gives CASSLAQGVYTEAFF. The gene calls are TRBV28 and TRBJ1-1; 7 bases match TRBD1. The germline V gene encodes CDR1 MDHEN and CDR2 SYDVKM. The trim removed 6 bases at V and 3 bases at J, leaving 10 bases unmatched. The CDR3 runs to 15 residues.

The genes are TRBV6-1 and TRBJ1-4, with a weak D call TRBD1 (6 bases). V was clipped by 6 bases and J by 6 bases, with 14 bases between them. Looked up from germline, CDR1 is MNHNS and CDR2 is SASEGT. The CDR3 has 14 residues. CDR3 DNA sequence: TGTGCCAGCAGCGAAAGGGGGTTAGATGAAAAACTGTTTTTT. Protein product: CASSERGLDEKLFF.

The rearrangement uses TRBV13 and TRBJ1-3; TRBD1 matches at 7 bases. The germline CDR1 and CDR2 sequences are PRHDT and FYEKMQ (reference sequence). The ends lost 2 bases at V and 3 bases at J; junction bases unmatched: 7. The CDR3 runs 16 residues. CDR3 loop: CASSLPTGEDGNTIYF. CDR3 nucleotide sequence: TGTGCCAGCAGCTTACCCACAGGGGAGGATGGAAACACCATATATTTT.

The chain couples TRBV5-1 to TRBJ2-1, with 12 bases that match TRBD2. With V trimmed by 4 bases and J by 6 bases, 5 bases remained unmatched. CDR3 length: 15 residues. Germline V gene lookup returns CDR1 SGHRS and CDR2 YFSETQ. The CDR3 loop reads CASSLLAGGSNEQFF. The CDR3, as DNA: TGCGCCAGCAGCCTCCTAGCGGGAGGGTCCAATGAGCAGTTCTTC.

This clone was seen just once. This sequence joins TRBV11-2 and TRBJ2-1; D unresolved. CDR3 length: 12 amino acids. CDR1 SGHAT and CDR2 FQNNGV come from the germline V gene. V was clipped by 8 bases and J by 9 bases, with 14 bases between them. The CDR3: CASSSRLGEQFF. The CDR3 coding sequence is TGTGCCAGCTCCTCTCGTCTAGGTGAGCAGTTCTTC.

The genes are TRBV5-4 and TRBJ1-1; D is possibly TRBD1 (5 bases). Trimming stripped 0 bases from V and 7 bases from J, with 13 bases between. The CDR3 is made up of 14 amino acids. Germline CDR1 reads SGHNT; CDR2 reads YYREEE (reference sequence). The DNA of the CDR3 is TGTGCCAGCAGCTTGGCCAGGGATATCAATGAAGCTTTCTTT. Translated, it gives CASSLARDINEAFF.

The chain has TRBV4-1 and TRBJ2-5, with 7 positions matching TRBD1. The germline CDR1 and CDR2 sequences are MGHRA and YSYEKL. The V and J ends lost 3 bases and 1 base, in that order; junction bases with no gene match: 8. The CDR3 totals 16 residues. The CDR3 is CASSHGTDELQETQYF. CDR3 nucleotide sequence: TGCGCCAGCAGCCACGGGACAGATGAACTCCAAGAGACCCAGTACTTC.

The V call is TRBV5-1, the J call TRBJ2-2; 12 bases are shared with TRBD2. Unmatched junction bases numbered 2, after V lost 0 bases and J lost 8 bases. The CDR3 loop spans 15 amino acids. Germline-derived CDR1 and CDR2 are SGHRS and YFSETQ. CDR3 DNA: TGCGCCAGCAGCTTGGAGACTAGCGGGAGAGGGGAGCTGTTTTTT. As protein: CASSLETSGRGELFF.

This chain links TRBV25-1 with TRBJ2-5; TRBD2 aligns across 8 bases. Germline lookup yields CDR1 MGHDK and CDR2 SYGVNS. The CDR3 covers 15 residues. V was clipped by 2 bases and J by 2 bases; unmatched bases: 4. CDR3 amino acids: CASSEASGRQETQYF. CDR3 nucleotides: TGTGCCAGCAGTGAAGCCAGCGGGAGACAAGAGACCCAGTACTTC.

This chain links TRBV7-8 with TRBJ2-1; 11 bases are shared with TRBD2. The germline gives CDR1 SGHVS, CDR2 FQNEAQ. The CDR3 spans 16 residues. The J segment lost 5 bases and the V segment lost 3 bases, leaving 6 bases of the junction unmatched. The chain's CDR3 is CASSLARLAGNNEQFF. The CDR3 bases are TGTGCCAGCAGCTTGGCCCGACTAGCGGGGAACAATGAGCAGTTCTTC.

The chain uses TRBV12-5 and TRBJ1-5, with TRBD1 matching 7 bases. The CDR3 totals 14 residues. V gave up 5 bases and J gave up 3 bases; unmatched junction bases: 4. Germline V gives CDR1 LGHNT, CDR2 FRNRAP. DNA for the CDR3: TGTGCTAGTGGTGAGGGGGCAGCCAATCAGCCCCAGCATTTT. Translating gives CASGEGAANQPQHF.

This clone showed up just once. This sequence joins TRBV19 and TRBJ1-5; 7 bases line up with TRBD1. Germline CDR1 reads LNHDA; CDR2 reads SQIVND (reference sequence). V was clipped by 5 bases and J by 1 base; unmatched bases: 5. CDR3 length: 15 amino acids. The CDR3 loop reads CASSGLQGSNQPQHF. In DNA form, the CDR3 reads TGTGCCAGTAGTGGCCTACAGGGGAGCAATCAGCCCCAGCATTTT.